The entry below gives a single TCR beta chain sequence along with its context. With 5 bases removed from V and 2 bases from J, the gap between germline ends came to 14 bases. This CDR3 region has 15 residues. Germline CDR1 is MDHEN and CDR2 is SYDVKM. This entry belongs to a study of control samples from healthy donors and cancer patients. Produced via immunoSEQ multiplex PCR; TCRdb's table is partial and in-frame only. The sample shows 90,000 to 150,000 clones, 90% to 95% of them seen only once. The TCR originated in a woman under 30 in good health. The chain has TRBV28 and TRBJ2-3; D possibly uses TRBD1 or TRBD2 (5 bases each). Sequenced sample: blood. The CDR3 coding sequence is TGTGCCAGCAGTCCCAGGGACGGGTTCACAGATACGCAGTATTTT. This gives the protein CASSPRDGFTDTQYF.